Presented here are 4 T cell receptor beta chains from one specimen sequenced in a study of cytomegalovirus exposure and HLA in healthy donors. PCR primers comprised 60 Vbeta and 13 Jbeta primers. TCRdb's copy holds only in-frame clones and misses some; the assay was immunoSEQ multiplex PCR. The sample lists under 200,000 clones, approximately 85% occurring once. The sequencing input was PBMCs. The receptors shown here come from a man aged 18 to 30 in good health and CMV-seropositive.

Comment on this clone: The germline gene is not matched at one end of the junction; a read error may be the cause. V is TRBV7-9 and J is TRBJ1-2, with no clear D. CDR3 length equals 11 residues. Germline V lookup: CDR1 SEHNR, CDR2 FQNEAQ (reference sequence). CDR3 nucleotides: TGTTCCAGCAGCTTATTTCTTGGCTACACCTTC. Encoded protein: CSSSLFLGYTF.

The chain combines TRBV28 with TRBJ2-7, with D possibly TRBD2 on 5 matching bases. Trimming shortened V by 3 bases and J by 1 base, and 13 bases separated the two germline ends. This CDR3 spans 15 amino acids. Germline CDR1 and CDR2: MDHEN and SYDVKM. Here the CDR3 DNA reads TGTGCCAGCAGTTTTCGAGGCGGGCCTTCCTACGAGCAGTACTTC. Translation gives CASSFRGGPSYEQYF.

The CDR3 sequence is CAISGKGGPYNEQFF. CDR3 nucleotide sequence: TGTGCCATCAGTGGTAAGGGGGGGCCGTACAATGAGCAGTTCTTC. The gene calls are TRBV10-3 and TRBJ2-1; D may be TRBD2 (7 bases). The germline V and J ends were trimmed by 4 bases and 4 bases, with 14 bases remaining between them. CDR1 is ENHRY, CDR2 SYGVKD, per germline. This CDR3 comprises 15 residues.

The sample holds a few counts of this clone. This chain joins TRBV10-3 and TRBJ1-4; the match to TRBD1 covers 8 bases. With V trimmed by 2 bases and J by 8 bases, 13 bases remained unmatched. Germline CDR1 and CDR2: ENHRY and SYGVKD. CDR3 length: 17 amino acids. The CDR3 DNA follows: TGTGCCATCAGTGAGGGAAAGGGAGACAGGGGCGGGGAAAAACTGTTTTTT. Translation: CAISEGKGDRGGEKLFF.